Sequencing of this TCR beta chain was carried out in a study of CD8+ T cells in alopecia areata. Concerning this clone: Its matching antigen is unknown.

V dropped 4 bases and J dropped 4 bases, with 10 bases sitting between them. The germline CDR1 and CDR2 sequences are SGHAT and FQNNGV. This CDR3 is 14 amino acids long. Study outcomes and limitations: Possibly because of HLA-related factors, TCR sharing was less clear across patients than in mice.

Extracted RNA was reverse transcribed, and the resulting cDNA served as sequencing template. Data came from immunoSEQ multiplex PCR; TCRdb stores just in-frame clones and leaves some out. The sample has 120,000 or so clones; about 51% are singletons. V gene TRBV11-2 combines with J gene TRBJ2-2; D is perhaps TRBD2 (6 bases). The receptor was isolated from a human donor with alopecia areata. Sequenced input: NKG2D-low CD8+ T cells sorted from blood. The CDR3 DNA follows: TGTGCCAGCAGCTACGGGGGAAGCACCGGGGAGCTGTTTTTT. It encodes CASSYGGSTGELFF.